This T cell receptor beta chain was identified during a study of shared clonotypes between healthy human individuals. Trimming took 5 bases from V and 15 from J, leaving 17 bases between them. In germline, CDR1 is SEHNR, CDR2 FQNEAQ (reference sequence). This CDR3 region has 12 residues. Per sorted-subset replicate PCR, input was around 200 ng DNA, representing around 28,000 T cell genomes. Generated by immunoSEQ multiplex PCR, the TCRdb table keeps only in-frame clones and is missing some. The data hold under 2.5 million clones, with just under 95% observed a single time. Study-wide findings and caveats: Lower generation probabilities were found for non-shared clonotypes than for those shared by all four donors.

Details on this clone: Its matching antigen is unknown.

The material sequenced was naive CD4+ T cells from PBMCs. Subset given: CD45RA+ positively selected. The clonotype comes from a young man in good health. Some clones in this sample may be carry-over from other donors' samples. The genes are TRBV7-9 and TRBJ1-5; weak D call: TRBD1 (6 bases). For the CDR3, the DNA is TGTGCCAGCAGCCAAGAGCAGGGGTATCGGCATTTT. Its translation is CASSQEQGYRHF.